This section outlines one TCR beta chain sequence together with its context. What it recognizes is unknown. Germline V lookup: CDR1 SEHNR, CDR2 FQNEAQ (reference sequence). Trimming cost V 1 base and J 0 bases, with 10 bases left between them. CDR3 length: 16 amino acids. This entry belongs to a study of T cell responses to AZD1222 COVID-19 vaccine. Whole-study context: Both about-4-week and about-12-week second-dose recipients were combined.

Libraries were prepared by immunoSEQ multiplex PCR; TCRdb keeps only in-frame clonotypes and omits some of them. This sample has about 170,000 clones; around 94% occur once, and the top ten carry 2.5% to 3%. Overall study findings and caveats: Spike-specific TCR breadth and depth were elevated following two AZD1222 doses.

The V gene is TRBV7-9, the J gene TRBJ2-4; no clear D. The TCR sequence derives from an adult in good health. Here the sequenced sample was peripheral blood, taken on day 0 of AZD1222 vaccination. The CDR3 DNA is TGTGCCAGCAGCTTAGGGCCTTTGCTAGCCAAAAACATTCAGTACTTC. It yields the protein CASSLGPLLAKNIQYF.